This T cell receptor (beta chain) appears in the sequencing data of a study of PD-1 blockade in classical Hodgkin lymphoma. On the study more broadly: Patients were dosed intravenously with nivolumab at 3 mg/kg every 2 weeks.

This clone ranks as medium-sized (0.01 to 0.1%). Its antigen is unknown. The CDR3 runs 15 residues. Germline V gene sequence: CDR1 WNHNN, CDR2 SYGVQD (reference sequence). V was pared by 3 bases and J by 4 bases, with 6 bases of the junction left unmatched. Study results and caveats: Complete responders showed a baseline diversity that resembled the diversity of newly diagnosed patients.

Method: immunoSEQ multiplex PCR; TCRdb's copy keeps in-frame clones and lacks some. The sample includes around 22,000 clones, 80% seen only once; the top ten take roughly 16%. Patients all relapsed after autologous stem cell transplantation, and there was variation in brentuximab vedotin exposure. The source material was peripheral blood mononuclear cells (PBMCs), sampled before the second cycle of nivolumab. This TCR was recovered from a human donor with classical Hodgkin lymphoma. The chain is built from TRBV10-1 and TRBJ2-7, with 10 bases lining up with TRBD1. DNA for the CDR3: TGCGCCAGCAGTGACCCCGGGACAGGGGTATACGAGCAGTACTTC. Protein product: CASSDPGTGVYEQYF.